The 24 T cell receptor beta chains listed next were all sequenced from one sample in a study of T-cell reconstitution after alpha-beta-depleted transplantation in children. Unique molecular identifiers were incorporated when the TCRbeta library was constructed. TCRdb called the PCR reads again in MiXCR, with one record for every CDR3 protein. The profile shows over 200,000 distinct CDR3 sequences, around 9.6% of them singletons. The material was PBMCs from the stem cell graft donor, obtained from the stem cell graft. Receptors originate from a human donor who donated a stem cell graft to a child with acute lymphoblastic leukemia.

The chain is built from TRBV2 and TRBJ1-5; 10 positions agree with TRBD1. J gave up 9 bases and V 6 bases, and 14 bases lay outside the gene matches. CDR1 is SNHLY and CDR2 is FYNNEI in the germline V gene. The CDR3 totals 16 residues. The CDR3 DNA follows: TGTGCCAGCAGGTCCGACAGGGGGCGCGGGGTTTTGCCCCAGCATTTT. Translated, it gives CASRSDRGRGVLPQHF.

The chain is built from TRBV12-2 and TRBJ1-1; the table gives TRBD1 as D, unverified against the DNA. TRBV12-2 is listed as a pseudogene. This CDR3 is built from 15 residues. As DNA, the CDR3 is TGTGCAAGTCGGCCCCAGGGGGCTATGAACACTGAAGCTTTCTTT. It specifies CASRPQGAMNTEAFF.

This clonotype was found many times. The CDR3 DNA is TGTGCCAGCAGCTTCCCAGGGACAAAAAACAATGAGCAGTTCTTC. As protein: CASSFPGTKNNEQFF. The rearrangement joins TRBV7-9 to TRBJ2-1, with D tentatively TRBD1 (6 bases). CDR1 and CDR2 (germline): SEHNR, FQNEAQ (reference sequence). Trimming shortened V by 3 bases and J by 5 bases, and 14 bases separated the two germline ends. The CDR3 spans 15 residues.

This sequence joins TRBV7-6 and TRBJ1-2, with D unresolved. Germline V gene sequence: CDR1 SGHVS, CDR2 FNYEAQ. V was clipped by 5 bases and J by 0 bases, with 7 bases between them. There are 13 residues in the CDR3. Here the CDR3 reads CASSRSTNYGYTF. CDR3 nucleotide sequence: TGTGCCAGCAGCAGATCTACTAACTATGGCTACACCTTC.

The chain carries TRBV5-6 and TRBJ2-2; D tentatively reads TRBD1 or TRBD2 (6 bases each). Germline CDR1 and CDR2: SGHDT and YYEEEE. Trimming took 3 bases from V and 3 from J, leaving 15 bases between them. CDR3 length equals 16 residues. The CDR3 nucleotides read TGTGCCAGCAGCTACGGTCGGGGGCCCTACACCGGGGAGCTGTTTTTT. Protein product: CASSYGRGPYTGELFF.

This chain links TRBV6-5 with TRBJ1-2; D is unresolved. The CDR3 is 12 amino acids. Trimming pared 3 bases from V and 8 bases from J, leaving 10 bases between. Germline CDR1 is MNHEY and CDR2 is SVGAGI. The CDR3 here is CASSYKNSGYTF. The CDR3 coding sequence is TGTGCCAGCAGTTATAAAAATAGCGGCTACACCTTC.

This clonotype was seen only a few times. V usage is TRBV11-2 and J usage is TRBJ2-7; D may be TRBD1 (7 bases). The CDR3 covers 15 residues. V lost 5 bases, J lost 3 bases, and 17 bases lay in between. Germline V gene data show CDR1 as SGHAT and CDR2 as FQNNGV. This chain's CDR3 is CASSPAGGQNYEQYF. In DNA form, the CDR3 reads TGTGCCAGCAGCCCCGCCGGGGGACAGAACTACGAGCAGTACTTC.

This clonotype came up many times. The V and J genes are TRBV12-3 or TRBV12-4 and TRBJ2-2; the match to TRBD2 covers 8 bases. The CDR3 runs 18 residues. Trimming took 6 bases from V and 3 from J; bases not matched to a gene: 15. The CDR3, as DNA: TGTGCCAGCAGCCGCCGGGGGGGCAGCGGGGGATACACCGGGGAGCTGTTTTTT. It is translated as CASSRRGGSGGYTGELFF.

This clonotype was seen at least ten times. The chain uses TRBV19 and TRBJ2-3; TRBD1 agrees at 11 bases. Germline values: CDR1 LNHDA, CDR2 SQIVND (reference sequence). The CDR3 extends over 14 amino acids. The V segment lost 5 bases and the J segment 4 bases; nucleotides outside the gene matches: 2. CDR3 sequence reads: CASSPGQGADTQYF. The CDR3 DNA follows: TGTGCCAGTAGTCCGGGACAGGGGGCAGATACGCAGTATTTT.

This chain uses TRBV20-1 with TRBJ2-5; the match to TRBD2 covers 8 bases. This CDR3 has 13 amino acids. With 7 bases clipped from V and 2 bases from J, the junction kept 6 bases outside the gene matches. The germline gives CDR1 DFQATT, CDR2 SNEGSKA (reference sequence). CDR3 DNA sequence: TGCAGTGGATTGCGGGGGGATCAAGAGACCCAGTACTTC. Translated: CSGLRGDQETQYF.

This clonotype has at least ten counts. The chain recombines TRBV20-1 with TRBJ1-1; TRBD1 matches at 8 bases. Germline V gives CDR1 DFQATT, CDR2 SNEGSKA (reference sequence). CDR3 length: 14 amino acids. The junction had 3 bases not matched to a gene; V was cut back by 2 bases and J by 1 base. The chain's CDR3 is CSARRQGQNTEAFF. In DNA, the CDR3 is TGCAGTGCTAGAAGACAGGGGCAGAACACTGAAGCTTTCTTT.

CDR3 loop: CASSLVEQGEAFF. CDR3 DNA: TGTGCCAGCAGCTTAGTCGAACAGGGAGAAGCTTTCTTT. The V gene is TRBV7-6, the J gene TRBJ1-1; TRBD1 might be the D (6 bases). V was trimmed by 1 base and J by 8 bases, leaving 11 bases between them. The CDR3 covers 13 residues. Germline V gene data show CDR1 as SGHVS and CDR2 as FNYEAQ.

The chain links TRBV29-1 to TRBJ2-6, with a possible D match to TRBD1 (5 bases). Germline V lookup: CDR1 SQVTM, CDR2 ANQGSEA. The CDR3 length is 16 residues. Trimming left V 4 bases short and J 1 base short, with 14 bases between. In DNA form, the CDR3 reads TGCAGCGTTGCTGGACGACCAGGGTCTGGGGCCAACGTCCTGACTTTC. Translation gives CSVAGRPGSGANVLTF.

The sample holds a few counts of this clonotype. Just one base apart from a much larger clone, this may be a read error. The rearrangement joins TRBV29-1 to TRBJ1-5; tentative D call: TRBD1 (6 bases). Per germline, CDR1 SQVTM and CDR2 ANQGSEA. The CDR3 sequence is 13 residues long. The chain's CDR3 is CSVRDNHNQPRHF. The CDR3 DNA reads as TGCAGCGTGAGGGACAACCACAATCAGCCCCGGCATTTT.

This clonotype was observed many times. DNA of the CDR3: TGTGCCAGCAGTTTTGGACAGGGAGGCGGCTACACCTTC. Protein product: CASSFGQGGGYTF. The chain recombines TRBV12-3 or TRBV12-4 with TRBJ1-2, with 8 bases identical to TRBD1. The CDR3 contains 13 residues. The junction had 5 bases not matched to a gene; V was cut back by 3 bases and J by 8 bases.

The V gene is TRBV5-1, the J gene TRBJ2-3, with TRBD2 matching over 13 bases. This CDR3 is built from 16 residues. Per the germline V gene, CDR1 is SGHRS and CDR2 is YFSETQ. With V trimmed by 6 bases and J by 1 base, 5 bases remained unmatched. CDR3: CASNAGTSGGTDTQYF. The CDR3 region has the DNA TGCGCCAGCAATGCGGGGACTAGCGGGGGCACAGATACGCAGTATTTT. Full variable domain (remainder filled in from reference TRBV5-1 and TRBJ2-3): KAGVTQTPRYLIKTRGQQVTLSCSPISGHRSVSWYQQTPGQGLQFLFEYFSETQRNKGNFPGRFSGRQFSNSRSEMNVSTLELGDSALYLCASNAGTSGGTDTQYFGPGTRLTVL.

The gene calls are TRBV6-5 and TRBJ2-7, with TRBD2 matching 11 bases. This CDR3 is 15 amino acids long. V was pared by 4 bases and J by 0 bases, with 2 bases of the junction left unmatched. Germline assignment: CDR1 MNHEY and CDR2 SVGAGI. As DNA, the CDR3 is TGTGCCAGCAGTTCCACTAGCGGGGGCTCCTACGAGCAGTACTTC. Its protein is CASSSTSGGSYEQYF.

This clonotype was counted many times. The chain employs TRBV15 and TRBJ1-1; 8 bases match TRBD1. The germline V gene has CDR1 LNHNV and CDR2 YYDKDF (reference sequence). Trimming removed 5 bases from V and 1 base from J; junction bases left unmatched: 3. The CDR3 has 14 amino acids. The CDR3, as DNA: TGTGCCACCAGCTGGGACAGGCGGAACACTGAAGCTTTCTTT. Its protein is CATSWDRRNTEAFF.

This clonotype came up many times. The chain employs TRBV5-1 and TRBJ2-5; D unclear. This CDR3 spans 12 amino acids. Trimming left V 0 bases short and J 2 bases short, with 2 bases between. The germline V gene encodes CDR1 SGHRS and CDR2 YFSETQ. The CDR3 reads CASSLEQETQYF. CDR3 in DNA: TGCGCCAGCAGCTTGGAACAAGAGACCCAGTACTTC.

The chain recombines TRBV7-9 with TRBJ1-1; TRBD1 agrees at 7 bases. The CDR3 runs 13 residues. Germline CDR1 reads SEHNR; CDR2 reads FQNEAQ (reference sequence). Trimming took 5 bases from V and 10 from J; bases not matched to a gene: 10. The CDR3 region has the DNA TGTGCCAGCAGCCCCAGGGGGGGCCTAGGAGCTTTCTTT. It encodes CASSPRGGLGAFF.

This clonotype was observed a few times. V is TRBV7-2 and J is TRBJ2-2; D is perhaps TRBD1 (6 bases). V lost 6 bases, J lost 4 bases, and 18 bases lay in between. Looked up from germline, CDR1 is SGHTA and CDR2 is FQGNSA. This CDR3 has 16 amino acids. The CDR3 loop reads CASRTNRVGSTGELFF. The CDR3 DNA follows: TGTGCCAGCAGGACAAACAGGGTGGGGAGCACCGGGGAGCTGTTTTTT.

This clonotype has just a few counts. The rearrangement uses TRBV29-1 and TRBJ2-1; 10 bases line up with TRBD2. Germline assignment: CDR1 SQVTM and CDR2 ANQGSEA. The CDR3 is made up of 15 amino acids. V lost 3 bases and J lost 4; bases outside the gene matches: 6. Here the CDR3 reads CSVEASGGPYNEQFF. In DNA, the CDR3 is TGCAGCGTTGAGGCTAGCGGGGGCCCGTACAATGAGCAGTTCTTC.

The CDR3 sequence: CAISLGGRETQYF. The DNA of the CDR3 is TGTGCCATCTCCCTGGGAGGCAGGGAGACCCAGTACTTC. The genes are TRBV12-3 or TRBV12-4 and TRBJ2-5; perhaps TRBD2 as D (6 bases). Deletions cut 10 bases from V and 5 bases from J, with 17 bases between. The CDR3 has 13 residues.

The chain combines TRBV4-2 with TRBJ1-2, with D perhaps matching TRBD1 (6 bases). With 4 bases removed from V and 4 bases from J, the gap between germline ends came to 16 bases. The germline V gene has CDR1 LGHNA and CDR2 YNFKEQ. The CDR3 length is 15 residues. The chain's CDR3 is CASSPAPGVPYGYTF. In DNA form, the CDR3 reads TGTGCCAGCAGCCCTGCCCCAGGGGTTCCCTATGGCTACACCTTC.